The clone carrying this T cell receptor beta chain showed up just a few times. The authors prepared the TCRbeta library with unique molecular identifiers. TCRdb re-analysed the PCR reads in MiXCR, keeping a single row per CDR3 protein. This table has some 590,000 distinct CDR3 sequences, 8% to 11% appearing once. The sample belongs to a study of T-cell reconstitution after alpha-beta-depleted transplantation in children. Germline V gene sequence: CDR1 SGHRS, CDR2 YFSETQ. V shed 2 bases and J shed 5 bases, with 13 bases lying between them. This CDR3 spans 14 amino acids. V gene TRBV5-1 combines with J gene TRBJ1-2, with D possibly being TRBD1 (6 bases). This clonotype was sampled from a human donor who donated a stem cell graft to a child with acute myeloid leukemia. This specimen was PBMCs from the stem cell graft donor, taken from the stem cell graft. The CDR3 nucleotides are TGCGCCAGCAGCTTCGGGGGGGCTGGGTATGGCTACACCTTC. This codes for CASSFGGAGYGYTF.